This T cell receptor beta chain originates from a study of identical twins. Findings of the study overall: Out-of-frame alpha sequences common to twins exhibited a surplus of low generation probability. Out-of-frame beta chain sequences displayed weaker excess sharing between twins.

From the 5' RACE reads, TCRdb called clonotypes with MiXCR, one entry per CDR3 protein. The data hold 1.5 million or so distinct CDR3 sequences, with 32% observed a single time. A word on this clonotype: What it binds is not known.

With 1 base removed from V and 2 bases from J, the gap between germline ends came to 17 bases. CDR3 length: 17 amino acids. Germline values: CDR1 MNHEY, CDR2 SVGAGI. The sample consisted of cord blood. The sequence was collected from a newborn girl in good health. This rearrangement joins TRBV6-5 to TRBJ1-2, with D perhaps TRBD1 (6 bases). The CDR3 reads CASSYYKQGSKNYGYTF. In nucleotides, the CDR3 is TGTGCCAGCAGTTACTATAAACAGGGCTCAAAAAACTATGGCTACACCTTC.